The clone carrying this T cell receptor (beta chain) was recorded a few times. Trimming stripped 5 bases from V and 6 bases from J, with 16 bases between. CDR1 and CDR2 (germline): SQVTM, ANQGSEA. The CDR3 covers 14 residues. TCRdb ran MiXCR on the RACE reads and lists one entry per CDR3 protein. The table has about 340,000 distinct CDR3 sequences, 6% to 8.5% seen once; the top ten hold roughly 8%. These data originate in a study of human T cells and chemical hapten exposure. As for the study in general: Patch tests containing 0.01% DPC, applied to the upper back, were read at 6 days. Variability of per-sample TCR yields stemmed mainly from small differences in pooled library volume.

Time point in this sample: patch test 1, 2 weeks after DPC sensitization. The treatment is: therapeutic diphenylcyclopropenone sensitization with weekly scalp DPC. The study enrolled 18 to 70-year-old alopecia patients suitable for DPC. The sample consisted of whole blood, taken in connection with sensitization to the hapten diphenylcyclopropenone (DPC). The V and J genes are TRBV29-1 and TRBJ2-2; a possible D gene is TRBD1 (7 bases). This receptor was identified in a woman aged 18-29 years with alopecia areata. Some clones in this sample may be carry-over from other donors' samples. The CDR3 DNA is TGCAGCGTTTGGAGCGGGCAGGGGGCCGGGGAGCTGTTTTTT. This codes for CSVWSGQGAGELFF.